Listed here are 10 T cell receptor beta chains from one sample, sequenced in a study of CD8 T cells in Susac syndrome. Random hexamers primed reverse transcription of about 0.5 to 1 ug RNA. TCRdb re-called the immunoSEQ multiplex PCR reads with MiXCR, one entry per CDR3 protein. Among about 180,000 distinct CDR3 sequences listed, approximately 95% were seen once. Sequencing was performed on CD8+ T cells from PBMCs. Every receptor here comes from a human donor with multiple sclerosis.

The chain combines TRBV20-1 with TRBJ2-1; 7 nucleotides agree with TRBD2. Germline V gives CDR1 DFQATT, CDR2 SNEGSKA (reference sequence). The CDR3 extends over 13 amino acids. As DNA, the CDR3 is TGCAGCCTGGCGGGCGGGAGTTACAATGAGCAGTTCTTC. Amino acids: CSLAGGSYNEQFF.

CDR3 amino acids: CASSGWQETQYF. CDR3 bases: TGTGCCAGCAGTGGATGGCAAGAGACCCAGTACTTC. The chain recombines TRBV6-2 or TRBV6-3 with TRBJ2-5; D is ambiguous. CDR1 is MNHEY and CDR2 is SVGEGT in the germline V gene. The germline V and J ends were trimmed by 5 bases and 2 bases, with 6 bases remaining between them. This CDR3 region has 12 residues.

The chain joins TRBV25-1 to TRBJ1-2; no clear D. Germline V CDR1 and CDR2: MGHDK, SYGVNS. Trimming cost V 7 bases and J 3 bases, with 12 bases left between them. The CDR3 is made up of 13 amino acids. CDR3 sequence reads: CASTFGDHYGYTF. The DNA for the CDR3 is TGTGCCAGCACTTTTGGCGACCACTATGGCTACACCTTC.

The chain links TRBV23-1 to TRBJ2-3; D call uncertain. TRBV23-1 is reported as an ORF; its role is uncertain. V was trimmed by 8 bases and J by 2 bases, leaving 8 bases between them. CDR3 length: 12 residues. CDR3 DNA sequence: TGCGCCAGCTCTCGGCCCACAGATACGCAGTATTTT. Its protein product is CASSRPTDTQYF.

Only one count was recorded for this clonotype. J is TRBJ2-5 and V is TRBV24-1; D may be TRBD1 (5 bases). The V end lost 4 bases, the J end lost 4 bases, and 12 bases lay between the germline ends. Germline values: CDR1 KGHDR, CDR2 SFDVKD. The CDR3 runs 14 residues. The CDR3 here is CATSDPDSPETQYF. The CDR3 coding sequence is TGTGCCACCAGTGACCCTGACAGTCCAGAGACCCAGTACTTC.

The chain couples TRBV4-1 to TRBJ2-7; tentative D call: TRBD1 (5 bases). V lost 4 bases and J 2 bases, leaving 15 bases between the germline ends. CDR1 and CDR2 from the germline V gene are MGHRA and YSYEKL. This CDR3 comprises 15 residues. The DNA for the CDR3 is TGCGCCAGCAGCCTGGCAGACAGTTCCACCTACGAGCAGTACTTC. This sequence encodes CASSLADSSTYEQYF.

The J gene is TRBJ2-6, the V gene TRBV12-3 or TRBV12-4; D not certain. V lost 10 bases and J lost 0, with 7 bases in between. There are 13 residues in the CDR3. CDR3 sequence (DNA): TGTGCCATAAGGGTCTCTGGGGCCAACGTCCTGACTTTC. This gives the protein CAIRVSGANVLTF.

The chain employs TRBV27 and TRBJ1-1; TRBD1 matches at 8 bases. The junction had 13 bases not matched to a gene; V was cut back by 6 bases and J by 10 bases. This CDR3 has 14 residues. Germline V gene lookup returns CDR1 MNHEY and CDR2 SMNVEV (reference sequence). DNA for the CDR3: TGTGCCAGCAGCCACGTCCCGGGACAGGTAGGAGCTTTCTTT. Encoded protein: CASSHVPGQVGAFF.

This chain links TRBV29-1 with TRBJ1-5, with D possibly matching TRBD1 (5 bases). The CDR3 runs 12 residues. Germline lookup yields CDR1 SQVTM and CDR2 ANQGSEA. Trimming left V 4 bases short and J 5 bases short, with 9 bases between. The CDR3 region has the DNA TGCAGCGTTGGTGACAGTTATCAGCCCCAGCATTTT. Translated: CSVGDSYQPQHF.

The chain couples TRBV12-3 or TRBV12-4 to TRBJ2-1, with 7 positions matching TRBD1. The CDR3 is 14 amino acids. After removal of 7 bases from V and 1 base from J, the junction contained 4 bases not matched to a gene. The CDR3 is CASTIQGSYNEQFF. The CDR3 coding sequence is TGTGCCAGCACCATACAGGGGTCCTACAATGAGCAGTTCTTC.